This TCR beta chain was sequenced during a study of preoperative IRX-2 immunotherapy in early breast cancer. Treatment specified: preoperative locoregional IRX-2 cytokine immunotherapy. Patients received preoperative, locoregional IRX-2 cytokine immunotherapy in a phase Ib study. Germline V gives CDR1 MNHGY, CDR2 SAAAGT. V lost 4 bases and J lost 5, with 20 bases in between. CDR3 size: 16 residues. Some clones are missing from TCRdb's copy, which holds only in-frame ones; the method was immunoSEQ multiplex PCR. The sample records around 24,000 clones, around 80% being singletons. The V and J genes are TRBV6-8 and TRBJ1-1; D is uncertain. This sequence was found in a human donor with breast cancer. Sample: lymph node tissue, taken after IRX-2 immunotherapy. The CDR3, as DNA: TGTGCCAGCAGTTTAGGCGGTACTGCCCAGAGGACTGAAGCTTTCTTT. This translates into CASSLGGTAQRTEAFF.